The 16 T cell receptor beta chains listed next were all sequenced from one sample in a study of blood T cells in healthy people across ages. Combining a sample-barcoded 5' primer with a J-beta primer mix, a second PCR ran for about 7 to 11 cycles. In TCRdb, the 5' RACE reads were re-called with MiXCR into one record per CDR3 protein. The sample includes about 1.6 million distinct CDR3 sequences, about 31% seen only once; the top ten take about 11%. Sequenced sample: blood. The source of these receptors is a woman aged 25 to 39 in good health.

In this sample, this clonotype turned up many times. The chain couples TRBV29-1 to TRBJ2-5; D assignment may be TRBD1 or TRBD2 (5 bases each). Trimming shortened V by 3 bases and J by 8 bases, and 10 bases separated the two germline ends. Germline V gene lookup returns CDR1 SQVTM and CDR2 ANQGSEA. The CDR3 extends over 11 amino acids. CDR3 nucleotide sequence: TGCAGCGTTGAGAGGGGCAACACCCAGTACTTC. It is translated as CSVERGNTQYF.

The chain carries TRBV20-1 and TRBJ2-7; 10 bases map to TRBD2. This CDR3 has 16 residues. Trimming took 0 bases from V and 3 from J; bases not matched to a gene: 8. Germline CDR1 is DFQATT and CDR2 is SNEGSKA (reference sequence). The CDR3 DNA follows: TGCAGTGCTAGAGATCCGCCTAGCGGGAGTGGCTACGAGCAGTACTTC. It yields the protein CSARDPPSGSGYEQYF.

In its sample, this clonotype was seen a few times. CDR3 sequence: CSVRGTDDYGYTF. CDR3 sequence (DNA): TGCAGCGTAAGGGGGACAGACGACTATGGCTACACCTTC. The V and J genes are TRBV29-1 and TRBJ1-2; 7 bases align to TRBD1. Germline V CDR1 and CDR2: SQVTM, ANQGSEA. The V and J ends lost 6 bases and 3 bases, in that order; junction bases with no gene match: 7. This CDR3 region has 13 residues.

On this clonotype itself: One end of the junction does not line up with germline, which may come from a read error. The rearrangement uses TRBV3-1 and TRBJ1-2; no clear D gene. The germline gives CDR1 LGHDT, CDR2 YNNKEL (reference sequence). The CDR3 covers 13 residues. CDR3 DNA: TGTGCCAGCAGCCAGACTGATAACCATGGCTACACCTTC. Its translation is CASSQTDNHGYTF.

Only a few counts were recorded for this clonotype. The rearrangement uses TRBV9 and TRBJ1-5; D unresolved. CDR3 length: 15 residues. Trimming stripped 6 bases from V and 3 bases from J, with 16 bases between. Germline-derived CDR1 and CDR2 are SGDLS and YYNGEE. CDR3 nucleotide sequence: TGTGCCAGCAACCCAACTGGCAGTGACAATCAGCCCCAGCATTTT. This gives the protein CASNPTGSDNQPQHF.

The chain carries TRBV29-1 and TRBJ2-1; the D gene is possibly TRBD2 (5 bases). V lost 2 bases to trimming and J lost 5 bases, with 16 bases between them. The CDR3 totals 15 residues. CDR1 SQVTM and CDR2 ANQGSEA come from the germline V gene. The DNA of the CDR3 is TGCAGCGTTGAAAGGCTAGCCGGTCGAGACAATGAGCAGTTCTTC. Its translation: CSVERLAGRDNEQFF.

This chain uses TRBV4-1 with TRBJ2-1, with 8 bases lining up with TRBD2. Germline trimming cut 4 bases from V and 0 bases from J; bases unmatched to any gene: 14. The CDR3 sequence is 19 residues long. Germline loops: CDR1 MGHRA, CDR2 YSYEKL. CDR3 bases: TGCGCCAGCAGCCCGGGGGGGACTAGTCGGGTCAGCTCCTACAATGAGCAGTTCTTC. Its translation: CASSPGGTSRVSSYNEQFF.

CDR3 sequence reads: CATGPPSGEQYF. For the CDR3, the DNA is TGTGCCACCGGCCCGCCCTCAGGGGAGCAGTACTTC. J is TRBJ2-7 and V is TRBV6-5; possibly TRBD1 for D (5 bases). Germline CDR1 MNHEY, CDR2 SVGAGI. The CDR3 is made up of 12 amino acids. With 10 bases removed from V and 7 bases from J, the gap between germline ends came to 17 bases.

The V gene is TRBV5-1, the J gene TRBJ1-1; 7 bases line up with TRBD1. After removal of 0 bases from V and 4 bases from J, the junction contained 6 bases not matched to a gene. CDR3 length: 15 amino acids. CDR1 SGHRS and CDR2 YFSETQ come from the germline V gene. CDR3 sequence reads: CASSLEQGTGTEAFF. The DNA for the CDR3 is TGCGCCAGCAGCTTGGAACAGGGGACGGGCACTGAAGCTTTCTTT. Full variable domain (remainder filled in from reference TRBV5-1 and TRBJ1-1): KAGVTQTPRYLIKTRGQQVTLSCSPISGHRSVSWYQQTPGQGLQFLFEYFSETQRNKGNFPGRFSGRQFSNSRSEMNVSTLELGDSALYLCASSLEQGTGTEAFFGQGTRLTVV.

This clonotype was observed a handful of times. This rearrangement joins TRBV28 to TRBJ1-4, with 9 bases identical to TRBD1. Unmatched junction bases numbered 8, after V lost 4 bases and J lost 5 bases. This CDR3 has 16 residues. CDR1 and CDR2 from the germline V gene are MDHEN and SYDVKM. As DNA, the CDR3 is TGTGCCAGCAGTTCCCAATACAGGGGGCTCAATGAAAAACTGTTTTTT. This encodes CASSSQYRGLNEKLFF.

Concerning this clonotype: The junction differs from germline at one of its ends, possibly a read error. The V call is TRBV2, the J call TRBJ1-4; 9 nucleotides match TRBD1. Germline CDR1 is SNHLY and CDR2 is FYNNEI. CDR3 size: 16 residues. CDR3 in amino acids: CASRGDRDQTNEELFF. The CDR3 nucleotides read TGTGCCAGCAGGGGGGACAGGGACCAAACTAATGAAGAACTGTTTTTT.

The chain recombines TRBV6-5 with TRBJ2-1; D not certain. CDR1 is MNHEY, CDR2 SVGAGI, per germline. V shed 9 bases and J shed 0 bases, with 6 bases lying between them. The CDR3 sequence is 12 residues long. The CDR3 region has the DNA TGTGCCAGTTGGGACTCCTACAATGAGCAGTTCTTC. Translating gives CASWDSYNEQFF.

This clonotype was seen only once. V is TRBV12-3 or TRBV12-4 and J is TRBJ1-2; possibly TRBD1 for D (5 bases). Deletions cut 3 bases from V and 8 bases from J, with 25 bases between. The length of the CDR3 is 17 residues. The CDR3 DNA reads TGTGCCAGCAGTTTTGCGAGGTTCCGGGGGGAAATACGGGGCTACACCTTC. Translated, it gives CASSFARFRGEIRGYTF.

CDR3 region: CASSLEGGGGTDTQYF. CDR3 DNA sequence: TGTGCCAGCAGCTTAGAGGGCGGGGGGGGCACAGATACGCAGTATTTT. This rearrangement joins TRBV11-2 to TRBJ2-3, with TRBD2 identical over 9 bases. This CDR3 spans 16 amino acids. Germline CDR1 and CDR2: SGHAT and FQNNGV. V lost 0 bases to trimming and J lost 1 base; unmatched junction nucleotides: 2.

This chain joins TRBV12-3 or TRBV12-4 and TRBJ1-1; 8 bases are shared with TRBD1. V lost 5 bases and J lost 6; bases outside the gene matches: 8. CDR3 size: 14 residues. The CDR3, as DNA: TGTGCCAGCAGTAATACAGGGGGGAGCCCTGAAGCTTTCTTT. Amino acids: CASSNTGGSPEAFF.

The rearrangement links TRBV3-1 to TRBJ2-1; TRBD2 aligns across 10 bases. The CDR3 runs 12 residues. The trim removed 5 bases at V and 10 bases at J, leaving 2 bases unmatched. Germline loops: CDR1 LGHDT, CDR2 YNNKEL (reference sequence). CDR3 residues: CASSNSGGEQFF. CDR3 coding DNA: TGTGCCAGCAGCAATAGCGGGGGGGAGCAGTTCTTC.